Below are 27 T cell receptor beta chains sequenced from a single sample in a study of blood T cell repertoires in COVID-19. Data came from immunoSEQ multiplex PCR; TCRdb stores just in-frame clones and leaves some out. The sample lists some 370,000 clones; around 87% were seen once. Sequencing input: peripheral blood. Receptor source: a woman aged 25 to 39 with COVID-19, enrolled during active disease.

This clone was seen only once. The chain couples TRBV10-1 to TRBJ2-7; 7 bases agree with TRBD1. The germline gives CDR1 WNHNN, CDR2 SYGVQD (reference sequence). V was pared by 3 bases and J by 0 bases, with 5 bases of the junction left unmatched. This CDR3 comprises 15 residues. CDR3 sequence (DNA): TGCGCCAGCAGTGATTGGACAGGCGCCTCCTACGAGCAGTACTTC. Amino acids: CASSDWTGASYEQYF.

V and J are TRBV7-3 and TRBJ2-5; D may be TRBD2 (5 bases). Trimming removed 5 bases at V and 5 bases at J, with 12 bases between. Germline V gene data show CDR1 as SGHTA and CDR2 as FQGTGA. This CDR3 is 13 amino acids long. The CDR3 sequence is CASSEGRGETQYF. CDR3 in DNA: TGTGCCAGCAGCGAAGGTCGAGGGGAGACCCAGTACTTC.

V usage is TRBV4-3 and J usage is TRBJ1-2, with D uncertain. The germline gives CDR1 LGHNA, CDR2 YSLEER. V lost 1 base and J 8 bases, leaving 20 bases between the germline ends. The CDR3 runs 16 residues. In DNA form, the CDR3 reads TGCGCCAGCAGCCAAGTTGACCGTATAACAGCCCGGGGCTACACCTTC. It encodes CASSQVDRITARGYTF.

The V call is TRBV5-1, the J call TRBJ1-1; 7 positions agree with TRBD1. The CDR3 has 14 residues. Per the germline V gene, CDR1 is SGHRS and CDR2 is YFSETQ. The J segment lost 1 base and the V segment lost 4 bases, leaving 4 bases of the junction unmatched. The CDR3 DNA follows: TGCGCCAGCAGCCAGGGACAGTCGAACACTGAAGCTTTCTTT. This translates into CASSQGQSNTEAFF.

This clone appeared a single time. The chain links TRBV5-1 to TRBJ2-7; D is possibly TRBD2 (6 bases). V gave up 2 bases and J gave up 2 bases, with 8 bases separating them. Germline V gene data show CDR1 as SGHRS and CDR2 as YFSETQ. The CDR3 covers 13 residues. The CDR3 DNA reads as TGCGCCAGCAGCTTCGGGAGTCCCTACGAGCAGTACTTC. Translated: CASSFGSPYEQYF. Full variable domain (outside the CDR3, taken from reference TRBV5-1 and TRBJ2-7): KAGVTQTPRYLIKTRGQQVTLSCSPISGHRSVSWYQQTPGQGLQFLFEYFSETQRNKGNFPGRFSGRQFSNSRSEMNVSTLELGDSALYLCASSFGSPYEQYFGPGTRLTVT.

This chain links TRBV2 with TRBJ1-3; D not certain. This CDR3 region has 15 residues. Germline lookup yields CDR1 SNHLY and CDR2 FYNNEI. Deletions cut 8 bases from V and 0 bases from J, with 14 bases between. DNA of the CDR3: TGTGCCAGCTCCCGAGGGCTCGACTCTGGAAACACCATATATTTT. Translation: CASSRGLDSGNTIYF.

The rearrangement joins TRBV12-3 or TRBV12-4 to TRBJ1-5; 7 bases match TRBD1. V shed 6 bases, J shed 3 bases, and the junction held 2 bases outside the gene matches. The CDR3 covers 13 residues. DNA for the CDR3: TGTGCCAGCAGGGGGACAGACAATCAGCCCCAGCATTTT. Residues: CASRGTDNQPQHF.

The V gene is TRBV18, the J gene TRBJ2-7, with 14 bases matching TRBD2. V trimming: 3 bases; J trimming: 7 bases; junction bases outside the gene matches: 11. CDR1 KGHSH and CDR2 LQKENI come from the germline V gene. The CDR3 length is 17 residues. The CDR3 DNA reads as TGTGCCAGCTCACCTGGGACTAGCGGGAGTTTGGCTAGGGAGCAGTACTTC. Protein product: CASSPGTSGSLAREQYF.

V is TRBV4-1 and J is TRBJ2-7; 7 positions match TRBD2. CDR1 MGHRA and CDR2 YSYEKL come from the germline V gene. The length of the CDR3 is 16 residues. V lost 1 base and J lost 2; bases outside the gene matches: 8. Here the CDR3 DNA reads TGCGCCAGCAGCCAAGTCGACATGGGACTAACCTACGAGCAGTACTTC. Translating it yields CASSQVDMGLTYEQYF.

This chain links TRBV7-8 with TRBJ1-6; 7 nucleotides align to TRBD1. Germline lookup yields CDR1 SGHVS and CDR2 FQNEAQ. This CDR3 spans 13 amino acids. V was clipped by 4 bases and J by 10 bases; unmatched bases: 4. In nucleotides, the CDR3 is TGTGCCAGCAGCTCCAGGGGGAGATCACCCCTCCACTTT. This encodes CASSSRGRSPLHF.

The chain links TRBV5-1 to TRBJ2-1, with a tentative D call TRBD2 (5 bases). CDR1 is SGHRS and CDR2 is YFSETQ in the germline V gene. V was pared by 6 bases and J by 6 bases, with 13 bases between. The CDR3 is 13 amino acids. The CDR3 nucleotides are TGCGCCAGCACCTGGGGTAGCGCCAATGAGCAGTTCTTC. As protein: CASTWGSANEQFF. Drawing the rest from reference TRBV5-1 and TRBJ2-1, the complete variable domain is KAGVTQTPRYLIKTRGQQVTLSCSPISGHRSVSWYQQTPGQGLQFLFEYFSETQRNKGNFPGRFSGRQFSNSRSEMNVSTLELGDSALYLCASTWGSANEQFFGPGTRLTVL.

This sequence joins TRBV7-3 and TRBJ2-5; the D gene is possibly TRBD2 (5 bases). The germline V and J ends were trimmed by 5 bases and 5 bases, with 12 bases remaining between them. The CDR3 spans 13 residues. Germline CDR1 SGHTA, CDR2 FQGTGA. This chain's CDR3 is CASSRTRRETQYF. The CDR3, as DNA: TGTGCCAGCAGCCGAACCAGGAGGGAGACCCAGTACTTC.

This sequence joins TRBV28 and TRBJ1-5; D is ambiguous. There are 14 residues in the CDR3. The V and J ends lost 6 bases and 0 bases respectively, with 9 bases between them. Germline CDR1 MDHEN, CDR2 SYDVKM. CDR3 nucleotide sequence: TGTGCCAGCAGGCCGGGTAATAGCAATCAGCCCCAGCATTTT. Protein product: CASRPGNSNQPQHF.

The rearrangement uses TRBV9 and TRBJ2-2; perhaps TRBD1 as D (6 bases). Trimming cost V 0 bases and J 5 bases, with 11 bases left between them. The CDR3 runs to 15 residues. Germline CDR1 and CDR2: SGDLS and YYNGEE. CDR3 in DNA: TGTGCCAGCAGCGTAGGGAACAGGGATACCGGGGAGCTGTTTTTT. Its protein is CASSVGNRDTGELFF.

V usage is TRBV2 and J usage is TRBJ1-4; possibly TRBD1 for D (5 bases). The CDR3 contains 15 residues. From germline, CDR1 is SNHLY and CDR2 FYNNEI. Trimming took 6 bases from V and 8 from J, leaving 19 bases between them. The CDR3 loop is CASRVSAGPGEKLFF. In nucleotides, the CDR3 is TGTGCCAGCAGGGTCTCCGCGGGGCCGGGAGAAAAACTGTTTTTT.

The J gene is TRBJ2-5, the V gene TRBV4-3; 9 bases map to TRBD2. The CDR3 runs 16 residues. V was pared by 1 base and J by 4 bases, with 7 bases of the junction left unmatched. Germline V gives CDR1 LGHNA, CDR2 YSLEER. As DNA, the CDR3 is TGCGCCAGCAGCCAAGCCGAAGCTAGCGGGATAGAGACCCAGTACTTC. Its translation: CASSQAEASGIETQYF.

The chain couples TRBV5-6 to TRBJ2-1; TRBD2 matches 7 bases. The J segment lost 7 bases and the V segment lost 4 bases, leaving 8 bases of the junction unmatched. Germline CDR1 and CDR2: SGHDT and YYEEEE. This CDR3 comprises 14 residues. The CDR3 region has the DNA TGTGCCAGCAGCCTCCGACTAGCACCGAATGAGCAGTTCTTC. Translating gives CASSLRLAPNEQFF.

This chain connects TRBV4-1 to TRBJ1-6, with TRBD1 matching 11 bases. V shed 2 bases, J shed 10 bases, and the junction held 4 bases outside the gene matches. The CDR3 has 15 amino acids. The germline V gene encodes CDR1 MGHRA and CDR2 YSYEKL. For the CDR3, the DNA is TGCGCCAGCAGCCAACGGACAGGGGGCTTATCACCCCTCCACTTT. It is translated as CASSQRTGGLSPLHF.

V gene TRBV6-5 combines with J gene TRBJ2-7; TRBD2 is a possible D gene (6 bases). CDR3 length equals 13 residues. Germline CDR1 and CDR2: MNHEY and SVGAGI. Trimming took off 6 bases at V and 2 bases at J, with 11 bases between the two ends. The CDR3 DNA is TGTGCCAGCAGCCGGGACTTAGCCTACGAGCAGTACTTC. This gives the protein CASSRDLAYEQYF.

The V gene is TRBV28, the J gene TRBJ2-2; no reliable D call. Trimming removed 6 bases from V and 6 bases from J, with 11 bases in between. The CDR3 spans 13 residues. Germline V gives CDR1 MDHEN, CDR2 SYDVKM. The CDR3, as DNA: TGTGCCAGCAGCCCCCCTACGGCCGGGGAGCTGTTTTTT. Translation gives CASSPPTAGELFF.

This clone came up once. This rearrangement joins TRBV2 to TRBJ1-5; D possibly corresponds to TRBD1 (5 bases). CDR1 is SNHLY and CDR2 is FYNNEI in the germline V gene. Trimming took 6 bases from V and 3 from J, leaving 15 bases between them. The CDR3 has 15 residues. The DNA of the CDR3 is TGTGCCAGCAGGGCCATGGGGCTGAACAATCAGCCCCAGCATTTT. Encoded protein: CASRAMGLNNQPQHF.

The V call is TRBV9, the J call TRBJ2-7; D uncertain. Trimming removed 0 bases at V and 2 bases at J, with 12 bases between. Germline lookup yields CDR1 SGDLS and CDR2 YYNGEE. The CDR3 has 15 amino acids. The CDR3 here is CASSVARDPTYEQYF. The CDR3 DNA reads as TGTGCCAGCAGCGTAGCTAGAGACCCAACCTACGAGCAGTACTTC. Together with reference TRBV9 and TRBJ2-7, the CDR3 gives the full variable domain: DSGVTQTPKHLITATGQRVTLRCSPRSGDLSVYWYQQSLDQGLQFLIQYYNGEERAKGNILERFSAQQFPDLHSELNLSSLELGDSALYFCASSVARDPTYEQYFGPGTRLTVT.

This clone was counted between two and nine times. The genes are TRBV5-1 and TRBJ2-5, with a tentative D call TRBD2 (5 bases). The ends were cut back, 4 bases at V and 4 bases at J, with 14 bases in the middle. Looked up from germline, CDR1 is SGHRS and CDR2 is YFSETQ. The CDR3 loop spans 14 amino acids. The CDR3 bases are TGCGCCAGCAGCCCCCGCGGGCGAGGAGAGACCCAGTACTTC. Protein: CASSPRGRGETQYF.

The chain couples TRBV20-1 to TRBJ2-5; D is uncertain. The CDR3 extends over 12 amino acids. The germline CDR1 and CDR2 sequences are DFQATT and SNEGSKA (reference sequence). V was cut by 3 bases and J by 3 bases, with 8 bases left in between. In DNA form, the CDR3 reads TGCAGTGCTAGTAAGCTAAAAGAGACCCAGTACTTC. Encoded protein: CSASKLKETQYF.

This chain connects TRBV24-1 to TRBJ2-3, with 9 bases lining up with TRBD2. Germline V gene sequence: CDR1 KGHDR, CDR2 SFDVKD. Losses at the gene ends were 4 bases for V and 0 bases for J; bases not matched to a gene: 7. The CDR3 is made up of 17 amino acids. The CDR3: CATSDPRLAASTDTQYF. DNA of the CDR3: TGTGCCACCAGTGACCCCCGACTAGCGGCAAGCACAGATACGCAGTATTTT.

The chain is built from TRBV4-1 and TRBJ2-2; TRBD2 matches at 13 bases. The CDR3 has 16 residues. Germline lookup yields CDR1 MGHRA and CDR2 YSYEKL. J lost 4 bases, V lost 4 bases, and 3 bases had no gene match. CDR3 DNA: TGCGCCAGCAGCCGACGACTAGCGGGAGGCACCGGGGAGCTGTTTTTT. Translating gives CASSRRLAGGTGELFF.

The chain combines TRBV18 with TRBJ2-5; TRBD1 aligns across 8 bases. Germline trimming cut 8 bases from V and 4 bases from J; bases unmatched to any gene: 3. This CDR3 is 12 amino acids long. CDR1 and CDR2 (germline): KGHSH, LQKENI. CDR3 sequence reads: CASGQGGETQYF. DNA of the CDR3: TGTGCCAGCGGACAGGGTGGAGAGACCCAGTACTTC.